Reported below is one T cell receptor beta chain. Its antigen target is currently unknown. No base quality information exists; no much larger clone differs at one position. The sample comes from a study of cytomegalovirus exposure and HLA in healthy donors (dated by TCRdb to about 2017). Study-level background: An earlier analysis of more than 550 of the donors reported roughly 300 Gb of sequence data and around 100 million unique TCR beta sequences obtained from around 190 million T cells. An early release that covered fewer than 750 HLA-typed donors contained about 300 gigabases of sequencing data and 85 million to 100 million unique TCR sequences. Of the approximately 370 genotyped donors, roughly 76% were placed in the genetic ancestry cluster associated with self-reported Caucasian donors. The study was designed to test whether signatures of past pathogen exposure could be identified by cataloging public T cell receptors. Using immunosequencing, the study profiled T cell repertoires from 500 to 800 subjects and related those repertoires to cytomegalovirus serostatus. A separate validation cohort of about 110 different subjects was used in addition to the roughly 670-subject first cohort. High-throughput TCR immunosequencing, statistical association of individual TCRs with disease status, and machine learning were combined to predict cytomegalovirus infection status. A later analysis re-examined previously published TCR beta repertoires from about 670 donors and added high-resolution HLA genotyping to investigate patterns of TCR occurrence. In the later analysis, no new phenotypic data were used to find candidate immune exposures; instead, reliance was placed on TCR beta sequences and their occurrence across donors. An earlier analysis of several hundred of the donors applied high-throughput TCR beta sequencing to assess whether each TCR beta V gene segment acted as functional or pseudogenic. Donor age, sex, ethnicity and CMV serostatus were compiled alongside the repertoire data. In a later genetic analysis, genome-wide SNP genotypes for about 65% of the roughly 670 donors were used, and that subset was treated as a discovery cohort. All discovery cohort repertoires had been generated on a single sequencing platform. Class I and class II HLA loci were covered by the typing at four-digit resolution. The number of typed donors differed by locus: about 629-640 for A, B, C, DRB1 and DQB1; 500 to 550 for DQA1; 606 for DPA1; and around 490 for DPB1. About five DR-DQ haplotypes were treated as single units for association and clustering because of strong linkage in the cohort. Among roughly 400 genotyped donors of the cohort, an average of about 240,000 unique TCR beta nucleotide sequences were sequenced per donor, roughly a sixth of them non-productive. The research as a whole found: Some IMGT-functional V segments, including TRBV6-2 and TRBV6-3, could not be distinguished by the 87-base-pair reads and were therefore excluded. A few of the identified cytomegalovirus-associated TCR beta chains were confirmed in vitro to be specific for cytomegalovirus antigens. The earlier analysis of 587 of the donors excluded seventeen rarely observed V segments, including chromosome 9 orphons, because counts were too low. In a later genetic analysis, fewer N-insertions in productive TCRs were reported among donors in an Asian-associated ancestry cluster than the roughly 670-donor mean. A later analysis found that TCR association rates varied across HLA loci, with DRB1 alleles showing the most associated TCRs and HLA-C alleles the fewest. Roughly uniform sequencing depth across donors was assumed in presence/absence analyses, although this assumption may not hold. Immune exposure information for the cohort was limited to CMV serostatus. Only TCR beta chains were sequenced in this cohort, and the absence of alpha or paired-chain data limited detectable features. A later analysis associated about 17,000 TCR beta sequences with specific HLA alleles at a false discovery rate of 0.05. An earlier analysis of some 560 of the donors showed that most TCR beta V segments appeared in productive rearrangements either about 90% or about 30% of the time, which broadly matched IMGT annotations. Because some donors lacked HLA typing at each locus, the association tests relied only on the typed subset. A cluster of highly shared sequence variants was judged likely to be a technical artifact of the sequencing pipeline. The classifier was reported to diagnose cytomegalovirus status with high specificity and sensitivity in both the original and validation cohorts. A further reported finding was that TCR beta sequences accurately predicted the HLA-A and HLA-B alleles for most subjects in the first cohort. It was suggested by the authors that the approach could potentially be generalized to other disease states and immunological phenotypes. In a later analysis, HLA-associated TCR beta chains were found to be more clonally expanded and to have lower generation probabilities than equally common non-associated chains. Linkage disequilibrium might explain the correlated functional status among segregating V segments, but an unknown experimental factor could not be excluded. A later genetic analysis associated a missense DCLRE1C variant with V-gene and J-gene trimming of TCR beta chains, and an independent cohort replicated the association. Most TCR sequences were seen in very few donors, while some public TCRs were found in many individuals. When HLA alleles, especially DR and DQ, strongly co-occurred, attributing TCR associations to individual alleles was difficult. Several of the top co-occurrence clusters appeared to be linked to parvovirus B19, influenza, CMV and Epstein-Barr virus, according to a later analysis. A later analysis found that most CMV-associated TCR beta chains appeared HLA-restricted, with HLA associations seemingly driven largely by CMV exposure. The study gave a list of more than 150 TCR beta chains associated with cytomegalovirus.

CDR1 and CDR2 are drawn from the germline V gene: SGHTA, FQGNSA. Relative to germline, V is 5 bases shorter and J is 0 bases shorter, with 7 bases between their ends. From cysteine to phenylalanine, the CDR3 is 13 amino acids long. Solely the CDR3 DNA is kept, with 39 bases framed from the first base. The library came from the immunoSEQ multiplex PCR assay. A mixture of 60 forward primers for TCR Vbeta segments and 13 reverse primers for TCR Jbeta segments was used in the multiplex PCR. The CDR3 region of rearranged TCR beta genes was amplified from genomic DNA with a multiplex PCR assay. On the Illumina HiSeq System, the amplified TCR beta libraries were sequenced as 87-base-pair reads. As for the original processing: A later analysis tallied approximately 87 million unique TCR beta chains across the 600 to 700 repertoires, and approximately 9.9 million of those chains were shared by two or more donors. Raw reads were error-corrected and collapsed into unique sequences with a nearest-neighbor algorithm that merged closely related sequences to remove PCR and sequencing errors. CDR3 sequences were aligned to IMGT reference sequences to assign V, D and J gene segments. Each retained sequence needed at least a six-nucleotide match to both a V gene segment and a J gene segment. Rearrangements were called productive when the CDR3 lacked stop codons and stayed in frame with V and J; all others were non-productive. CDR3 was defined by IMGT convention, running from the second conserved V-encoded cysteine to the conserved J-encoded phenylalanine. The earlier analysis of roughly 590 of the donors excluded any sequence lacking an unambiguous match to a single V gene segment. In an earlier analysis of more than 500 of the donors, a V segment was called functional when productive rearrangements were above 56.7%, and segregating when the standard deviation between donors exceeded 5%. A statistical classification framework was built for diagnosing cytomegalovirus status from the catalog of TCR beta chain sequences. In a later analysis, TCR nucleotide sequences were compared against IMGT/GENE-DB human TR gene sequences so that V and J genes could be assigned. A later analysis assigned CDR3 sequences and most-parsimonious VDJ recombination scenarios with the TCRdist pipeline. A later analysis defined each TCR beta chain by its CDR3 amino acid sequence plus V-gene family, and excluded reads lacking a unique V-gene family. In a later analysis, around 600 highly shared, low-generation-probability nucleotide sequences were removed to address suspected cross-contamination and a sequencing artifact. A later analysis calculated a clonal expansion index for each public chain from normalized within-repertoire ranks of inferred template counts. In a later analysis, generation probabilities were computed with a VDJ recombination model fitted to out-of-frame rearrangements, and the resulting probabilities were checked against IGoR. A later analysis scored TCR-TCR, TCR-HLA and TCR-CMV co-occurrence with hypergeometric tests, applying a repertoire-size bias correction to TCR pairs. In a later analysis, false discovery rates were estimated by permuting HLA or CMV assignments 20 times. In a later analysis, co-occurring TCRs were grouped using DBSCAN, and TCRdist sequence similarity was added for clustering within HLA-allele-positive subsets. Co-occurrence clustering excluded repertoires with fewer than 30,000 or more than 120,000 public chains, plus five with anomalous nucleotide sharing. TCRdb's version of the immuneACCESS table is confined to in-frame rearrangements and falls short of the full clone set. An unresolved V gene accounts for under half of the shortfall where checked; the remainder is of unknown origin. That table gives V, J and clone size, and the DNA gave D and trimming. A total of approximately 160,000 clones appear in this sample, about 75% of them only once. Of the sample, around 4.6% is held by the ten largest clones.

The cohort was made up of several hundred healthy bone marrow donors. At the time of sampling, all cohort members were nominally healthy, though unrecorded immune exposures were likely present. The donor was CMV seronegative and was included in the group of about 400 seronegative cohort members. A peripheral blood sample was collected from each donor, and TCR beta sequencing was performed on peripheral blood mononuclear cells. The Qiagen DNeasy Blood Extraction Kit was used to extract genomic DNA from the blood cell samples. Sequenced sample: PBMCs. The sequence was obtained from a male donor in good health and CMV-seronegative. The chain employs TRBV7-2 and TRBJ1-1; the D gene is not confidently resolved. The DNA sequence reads TGTGCCAGCAGCCCCTCGGTGAACACTGAAGCTTTCTTT. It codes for CASSPSVNTEAFF. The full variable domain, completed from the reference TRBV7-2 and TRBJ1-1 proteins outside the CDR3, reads GAGVSQSPSNKVTEKGKDVELRCDPISGHTALYWYRQSLGQGLEFLIYFQGNSAPDKSGLPSDRFSAERTGGSVSTLTIQRTQQEDSAVYLCASSPSVNTEAFFGQGTRLTVV.